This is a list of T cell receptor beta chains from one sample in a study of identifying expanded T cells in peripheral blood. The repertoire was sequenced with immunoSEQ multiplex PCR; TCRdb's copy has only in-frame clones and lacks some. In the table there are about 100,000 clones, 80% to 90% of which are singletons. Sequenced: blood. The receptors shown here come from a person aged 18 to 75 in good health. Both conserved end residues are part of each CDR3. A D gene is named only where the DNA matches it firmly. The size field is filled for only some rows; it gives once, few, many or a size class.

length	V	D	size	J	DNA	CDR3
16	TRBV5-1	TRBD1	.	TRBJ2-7	TGCGCCAGCAGCCGCGTTCCGGGACAGGGTCCCTACGAGCAGTACTTC	CASSRVPGQGPYEQYF
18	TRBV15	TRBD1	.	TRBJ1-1	TGTGCCACCAGCCGTATGAGGGGGCTATCGGACGTTGGCACTGAAGCTTTCTTT	CATSRMRGLSDVGTEAFF
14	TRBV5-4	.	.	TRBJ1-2	TGTGCCAGCAGCTCCCAGACTGCCGCCTATGGCTACACCTTC	CASSSQTAAYGYTF
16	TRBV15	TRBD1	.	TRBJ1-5	TGTGCCACCAGCCGCCCGGACAGGGTCCCCAATCAGCCCCAGCATTTT	CATSRPDRVPNQPQHF
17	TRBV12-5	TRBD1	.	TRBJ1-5	TGTGCTAGTGGTTTGGTATTGGACAGGACCTCGTATCAGCCCCAGCATTTT	CASGLVLDRTSYQPQHF
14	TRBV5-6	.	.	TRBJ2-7	TGTGCCAGCAGCTTGGTCCCAGGGGCCTACGAGCAGTACTTC	CASSLVPGAYEQYF
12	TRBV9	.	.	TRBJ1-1	TGTGCCAGCAGCGTAGTTGACACTGAAGCTTTCTTT	CASSVVDTEAFF
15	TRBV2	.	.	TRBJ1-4	TGTGCCAGCTTGTTTCAGGGGCGGGCTAATGAAAAACTGTTTTTT	CASLFQGRANEKLFF
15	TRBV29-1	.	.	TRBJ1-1	TGCAGCGTTGTAGTTCACGGGAGGGGGTTTACTGAAGCTTTCTTT	CSVVVHGRGFTEAFF
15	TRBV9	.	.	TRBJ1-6	TGTGCCAGCAGCGTACTGCCAGGGGACAATTCACCCCTCCACTTT	CASSVLPGDNSPLHF
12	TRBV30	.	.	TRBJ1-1	TGTGCCTGGCGGGGCCTCCCATTTGAAGCTTTCTTT	CAWRGLPFEAFF
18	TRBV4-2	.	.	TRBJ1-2	TGTGCCAGCAGCCAAGAGATTGCAAGGGGCACTTCTAACTATGGCTACACCTTC	CASSQEIARGTSNYGYTF
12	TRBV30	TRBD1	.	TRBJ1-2	TGTGCCTGGAGGGGACAGGAAGTCGGCTACACCTTC	CAWRGQEVGYTF
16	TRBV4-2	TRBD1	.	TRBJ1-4	TGTGCCAGCAGCCAAGGAGGGGGCGCCCCGGGGGAAAAACTGTTTTTT	CASSQGGGAPGEKLFF
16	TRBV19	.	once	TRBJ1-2	TGTGCCAGTAGTATGACCGGAGCCCAGGGAGACTATGGCTACACCTTC	CASSMTGAQGDYGYTF
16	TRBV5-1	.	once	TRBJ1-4	TGCGCCAGCAGCTTGGGAGTACCGGTCGGGGGTGAAAAACTGTTTTTT	CASSLGVPVGGEKLFF
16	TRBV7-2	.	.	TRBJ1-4	TGTGCCAGCAGCTTAGAGTGGGGGAGGAGTTATGAAAAACTGTTTTTT	CASSLEWGRSYEKLFF
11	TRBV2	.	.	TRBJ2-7	TGTGCCAGCAGGCGATACCACGAGCAGTACTTC	CASRRYHEQYF
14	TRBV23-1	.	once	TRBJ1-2	TGCGCCAGCAGCCCCCCCCTCGACAGGCTCGGATGCACCTTC	CASSPPLDRLGCTF
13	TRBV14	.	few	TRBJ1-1	TGTGCCAGCAGCCAAGGAGTGAACACTGAAGCTTTCTTT	CASSQGVNTEAFF
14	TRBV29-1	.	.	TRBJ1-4	TGCAGCGTTGACTCGGGGGGGAGAGGGGAAAAACTGTTTTTT	CSVDSGGRGEKLFF
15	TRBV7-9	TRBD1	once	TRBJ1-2	TGTGCCAGCAGCCCCACGACAGGGAGGGACTATGGCTACACCTTC	CASSPTTGRDYGYTF